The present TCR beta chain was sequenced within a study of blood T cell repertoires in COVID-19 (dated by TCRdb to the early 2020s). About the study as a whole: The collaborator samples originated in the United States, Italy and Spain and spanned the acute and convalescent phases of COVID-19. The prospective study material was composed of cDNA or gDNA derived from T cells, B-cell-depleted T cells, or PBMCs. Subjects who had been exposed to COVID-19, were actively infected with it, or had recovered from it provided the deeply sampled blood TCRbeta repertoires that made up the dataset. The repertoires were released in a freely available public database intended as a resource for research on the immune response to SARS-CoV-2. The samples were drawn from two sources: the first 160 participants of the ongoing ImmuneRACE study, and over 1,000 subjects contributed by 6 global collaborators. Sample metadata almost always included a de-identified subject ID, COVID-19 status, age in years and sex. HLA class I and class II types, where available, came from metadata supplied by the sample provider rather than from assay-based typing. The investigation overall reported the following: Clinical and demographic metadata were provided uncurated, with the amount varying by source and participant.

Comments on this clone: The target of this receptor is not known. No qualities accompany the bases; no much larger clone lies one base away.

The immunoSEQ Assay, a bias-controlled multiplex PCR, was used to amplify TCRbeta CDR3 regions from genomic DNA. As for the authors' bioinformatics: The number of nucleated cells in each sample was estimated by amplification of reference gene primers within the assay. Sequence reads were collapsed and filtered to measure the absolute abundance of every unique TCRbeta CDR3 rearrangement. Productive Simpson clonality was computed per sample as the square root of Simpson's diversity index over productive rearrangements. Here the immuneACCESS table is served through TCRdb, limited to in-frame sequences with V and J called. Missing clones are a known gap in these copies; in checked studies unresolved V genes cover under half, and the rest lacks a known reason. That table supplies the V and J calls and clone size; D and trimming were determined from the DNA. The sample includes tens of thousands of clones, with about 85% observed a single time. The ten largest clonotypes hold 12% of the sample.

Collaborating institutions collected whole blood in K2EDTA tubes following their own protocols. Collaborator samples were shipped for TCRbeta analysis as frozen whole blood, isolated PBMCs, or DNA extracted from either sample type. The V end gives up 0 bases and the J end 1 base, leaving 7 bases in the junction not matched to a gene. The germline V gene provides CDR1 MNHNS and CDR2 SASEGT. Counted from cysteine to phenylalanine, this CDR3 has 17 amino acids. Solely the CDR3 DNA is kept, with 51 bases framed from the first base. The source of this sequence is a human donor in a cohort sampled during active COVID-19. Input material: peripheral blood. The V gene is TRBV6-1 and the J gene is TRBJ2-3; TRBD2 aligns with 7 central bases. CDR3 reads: CASSEALRLAGTDTQYF. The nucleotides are TGTGCCAGCAGTGAAGCGCTTCGGCTAGCGGGCACAGATACGCAGTATTTT.